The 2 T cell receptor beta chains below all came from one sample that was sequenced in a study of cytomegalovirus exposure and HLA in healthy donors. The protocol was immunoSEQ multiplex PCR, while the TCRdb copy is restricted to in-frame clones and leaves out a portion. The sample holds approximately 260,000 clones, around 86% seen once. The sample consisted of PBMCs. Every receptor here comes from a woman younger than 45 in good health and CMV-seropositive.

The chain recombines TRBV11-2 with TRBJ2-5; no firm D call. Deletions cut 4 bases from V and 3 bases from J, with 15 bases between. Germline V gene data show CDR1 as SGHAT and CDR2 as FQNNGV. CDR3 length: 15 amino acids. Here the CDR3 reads CASSSTHSSEETQYF. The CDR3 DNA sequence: TGTGCCAGCAGCTCCACCCACTCGAGTGAAGAGACCCAGTACTTC.

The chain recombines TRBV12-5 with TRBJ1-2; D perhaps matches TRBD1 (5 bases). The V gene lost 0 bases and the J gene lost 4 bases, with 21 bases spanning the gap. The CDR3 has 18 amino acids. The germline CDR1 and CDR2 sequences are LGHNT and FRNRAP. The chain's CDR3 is CASGLVRDSNSLFYGYTF. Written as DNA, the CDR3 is TGTGCTAGTGGTTTGGTCCGGGACTCCAACTCTCTTTTCTATGGCTACACCTTC.